Each of the 18 T cell receptor beta chains below was sequenced from the same sample in a study of blood T cell repertoires in COVID-19. The data were produced by immunoSEQ multiplex PCR, yet TCRdb's version contains in-frame clones alone and is incomplete. The sample carries roughly 220,000 clones, around four fifths recorded once. The material sequenced was PBMCs or T cells enriched from blood (not recorded which). Every receptor here comes from a man between 35 and 55 years old who had recovered from COVID-19.

The chain recombines TRBV5-4 with TRBJ2-1; 11 nucleotides match TRBD2. V dropped 4 bases and J dropped 6; count of bases not matched to a gene: 6. The CDR3 is 15 residues long. CDR1 SGHNT and CDR2 YYREEE come from the germline V gene (reference sequence). CDR3 coding DNA: TGTGCCAGCAGCGTGACTAGCGGGAAGGGCAATGAGCAGTTCTTC. Translated: CASSVTSGKGNEQFF.

The chain joins TRBV28 to TRBJ2-7; D is undetermined. V was pared by 7 bases and J by 0 bases, with 16 bases between. Germline CDR1 and CDR2: MDHEN and SYDVKM. This CDR3 contains 15 residues. The CDR3 here is CASTQKRLSSYEQYF. CDR3 nucleotides: TGTGCCAGCACCCAAAAGAGGTTAAGCTCCTACGAGCAGTACTTC.

The CDR3 sequence: CSVEDSGNQPQHF. CDR3 sequence (DNA): TGCAGCGTTGAAGACAGTGGCAATCAGCCCCAGCATTTT. The rearrangement links TRBV29-1 to TRBJ1-5; D not resolved. Germline V gene sequence: CDR1 SQVTM, CDR2 ANQGSEA. Trimming took 0 bases from V and 2 from J, leaving 5 bases between them. This CDR3 has 13 amino acids.

In regard to this clone: In the same sample, other DNA sequences code for this CDR3. The rearrangement uses TRBV7-2 and TRBJ2-7; a possible D gene is TRBD1 (5 bases). The V end was cut by 5 bases, the J end by 3 bases, with 8 bases between. The CDR3 sequence is 12 residues long. In germline, CDR1 is SGHTA, CDR2 FQGNSA. CDR3 nucleotides: TGTGCCAGCAGCACCCAGGGCTACGAGCAGTACTTC. It translates to CASSTQGYEQYF.

V usage is TRBV6-5 and J usage is TRBJ1-5; D remains unclear. Trimming cost V 4 bases and J 6 bases, with 13 bases left between them. The germline V gene has CDR1 MNHEY and CDR2 SVGAGI. This CDR3 contains 14 residues. The CDR3 loop is CASSSTNRGQPQHF. CDR3 coding DNA: TGTGCCAGCAGTTCAACCAATCGCGGTCAGCCCCAGCATTTT.

The rearrangement links TRBV5-4 to TRBJ2-3; the match to TRBD1 covers 8 bases. The V gene end was trimmed by 3 bases and the J gene end by 3 bases; junction bases not matched to a gene: 9. In germline, CDR1 is SGHNT, CDR2 YYREEE (reference sequence). There are 16 residues in the CDR3. The CDR3 bases are TGTGCCAGCAGCTCCATGGTGACAGGGGCGACAGATACGCAGTATTTT. It encodes CASSSMVTGATDTQYF.

This clone occurred a few times. This rearrangement joins TRBV9 to TRBJ1-3; D unclear. Per the germline V gene, CDR1 is SGDLS and CDR2 is YYNGEE. Trimming cost V 0 bases and J 4 bases, with 11 bases left between them. The length of the CDR3 is 15 residues. This chain's CDR3 is CASSVAGTTGNTIYF. The CDR3 DNA is TGTGCCAGCAGCGTAGCAGGTACAACAGGAAACACCATATATTTT.

This sequence joins TRBV6-5 and TRBJ2-1; D remains ambiguous. There are 11 residues in the CDR3. Germline V gene lookup returns CDR1 MNHEY and CDR2 SVGAGI. Trimming took 5 bases from V and 8 from J, leaving 7 bases between them. This CDR3 reads CASSPGYEQFF. The CDR3 bases are TGTGCCAGCAGTCCCGGGTATGAGCAGTTCTTC.

The V and J genes are TRBV5-1 and TRBJ2-5; TRBD2 matches at 8 bases. The CDR3 sequence is 15 residues long. The trim removed 0 bases at V and 4 bases at J, leaving 5 bases unmatched. The germline gives CDR1 SGHRS, CDR2 YFSETQ. The CDR3 loop is CASSLGGAGAETQYF. CDR3 sequence (DNA): TGCGCCAGCAGCTTGGGGGGAGCGGGAGCAGAGACCCAGTACTTC.

The chain employs TRBV28 and TRBJ1-2; 11 nucleotides line up with TRBD1. V trimming: 7 bases; J trimming: 8 bases; junction bases outside the gene matches: 9. CDR3 length: 14 amino acids. Germline CDR1 MDHEN, CDR2 SYDVKM. CDR3 loop: CASKVRTGGRGYTF. CDR3 bases: TGTGCCAGCAAAGTGAGGACAGGGGGCAGGGGCTACACCTTC.

The rearrangement links TRBV4-3 to TRBJ1-1; possibly TRBD1 for D (6 bases). The CDR3 extends over 13 amino acids. CDR1 and CDR2 (germline): LGHNA, YSLEER. Trimming took off 0 bases at V and 5 bases at J, with 7 bases between the two ends. CDR3: CASSQDRGTEAFF. CDR3 DNA sequence: TGCGCCAGCAGCCAAGATAGGGGGACTGAAGCTTTCTTT.

As DNA, the CDR3 is TGTGCCAGCAGCCAGAGGACAGGCCGACCTGGGGCCAACGTCCTGACTTTC. It is translated as CASSQRTGRPGANVLTF. This sequence joins TRBV7-6 and TRBJ2-6, with 7 bases matching TRBD1. The CDR3 spans 17 residues. V lost 5 bases to trimming and J lost 2 bases; unmatched junction nucleotides: 9. The germline CDR1 and CDR2 sequences are SGHVS and FNYEAQ.

V gene TRBV11-2 combines with J gene TRBJ1-3; possibly TRBD1 for D (6 bases). There are 14 residues in the CDR3. In germline, CDR1 is SGHAT, CDR2 FQNNGV. Trimming pared 4 bases from V and 1 base from J, leaving 8 bases between. CDR3 sequence (DNA): TGTGCCAGCAGCTCCAGGGGTTCTGGAAACACCATATATTTT. Translated: CASSSRGSGNTIYF.

The genes are TRBV28 and TRBJ1-6, with 8 bases matching TRBD1. The J segment lost 4 bases and the V segment lost 6 bases, leaving 5 bases of the junction unmatched. This CDR3 has 15 amino acids. Germline V gene sequence: CDR1 MDHEN, CDR2 SYDVKM. CDR3 residues: CASRSQGAYNSPLHF. In DNA, the CDR3 is TGTGCCAGCAGGTCCCAGGGGGCATATAATTCACCCCTCCACTTT.

The gene calls are TRBV7-9 and TRBJ1-6; D might be TRBD1 (5 bases). CDR3 size: 14 residues. The V and J ends lost 5 bases and 7 bases respectively, with 12 bases between them. Germline assignment: CDR1 SEHNR and CDR2 FQNEAQ (reference sequence). CDR3: CASSTAGFNSPLHF. DNA for the CDR3: TGTGCCAGCAGCACCGCAGGGTTCAATTCACCCCTCCACTTT. Together with reference TRBV7-9 and TRBJ1-6, the CDR3 gives the full variable domain: DTGVSQNPRHKITKRGQNVTFRCDPISEHNRLYWYRQTLGQGPEFLTYFQNEAQLEKSRLLSDRFSAERPKGSFSTLEIQRTEQGDSAMYLCASSTAGFNSPLHFGNGTRLTVT.

The CDR3 DNA sequence: TGTGCCAGCAGCACAAGACAGTCCCACTTTAGCACTGAAGCTTTCTTT. This encodes CASSTRQSHFSTEAFF. The V call is TRBV5-6, the J call TRBJ1-1; D perhaps matches TRBD1 (5 bases). The CDR3 consists of 16 residues. CDR1 and CDR2 (germline): SGHDT, YYEEEE. V was cut by 4 bases and J by 4 bases, with 20 bases left in between.

The chain couples TRBV10-3 to TRBJ2-2; 8 nucleotides agree with TRBD2. CDR3 length: 13 amino acids. CDR1 and CDR2 (germline): ENHRY, SYGVKD. With V trimmed by 7 bases and J by 8 bases, 6 bases remained unmatched. The CDR3 loop is CAITAGVPGELFF. Here the CDR3 DNA reads TGTGCCATCACAGCGGGAGTACCTGGGGAGCTGTTTTTT.

The chain recombines TRBV7-3 with TRBJ2-1, with 10 positions matching TRBD1. The CDR3 totals 15 residues. The germline gives CDR1 SGHTA, CDR2 FQGTGA. Trimming removed 6 bases from V and 6 bases from J; junction bases left unmatched: 8. CDR3 bases: TGTGCCAGCAGTCCGACAGGGGGCTTTACCAATGAGCAGTTCTTC. As protein: CASSPTGGFTNEQFF.